The rows below give T cell receptor beta chains drawn from one sample of a study of T-cell reconstitution after alpha-beta-depleted transplantation in children. TCRdb recomputed calls from the PCR reads with MiXCR, one row per CDR3 protein. The sample contains about 100,000 distinct CDR3 sequences, 5.5% to 7% of which appear only once. This sample comprised PBMCs, mostly from graft donor cells, obtained 360 days after TCRalphabeta/CD19-depleted stem cell transplant. The receptors stem from a male patient under 10 years old who had a stem cell transplant for acute lymphoblastic leukemia, so the T cells may come from the graft donor. CDR3s include the opening cysteine and the closing phenylalanine or tryptophan. The D gene is left open where the match is weak. The size entry is marked missing in some rows and otherwise reads once, few, many or a size class.

V gene,clone size,J gene,D gene,CDR3 DNA,CDR3 protein
TRBV29-1,few,TRBJ1-2,.,TGCAGCGTTGAGACGCGGGAAGGTGGCTACACCTTC,CSVETREGGYTF
TRBV20-1,few,TRBJ1-5,.,TGCAGTGCTAGAGATGACCCTGGACCCCAGCATTTT,CSARDDPGPQHF
TRBV21-1,few,TRBJ1-6,.,TGTGCCAGCAGCACACGGAACGGGAATTCACCCCTCCACTTT,CASSTRNGNSPLHF
TRBV6-5,few,TRBJ1-4,.,TGTGCCAGCAGACCCCGGGACCAGTCTAATGAAAAACTGTTTTTT,CASRPRDQSNEKLFF
TRBV15,few,TRBJ2-5,TRBD2,TGTGCCACCAGCCCCCACCCGAGACTAGCGGGAGAAGAGACCCAGTACTTC,CATSPHPRLAGEETQYF
TRBV10-3,many,TRBJ2-2,.,TGTGCCATCAAGGCGAACACCGGGGAGCTGTTTTTT,CAIKANTGELFF
TRBV4-3,.,TRBJ1-4,.,TGCGCCAGCAGCCAAAAAAGGGCTGAAAAACTGTTTTTT,CASSQKRAEKLFF
TRBV6-2/TRBV6-3,few,TRBJ2-5,.,TGTGCCAGCCTCTCGGGGCGCCAAGAGACCCAGTACTTC,CASLSGRQETQYF
TRBV5-1,many,TRBJ1-2,.,TGCGCCAGCAGCTTCGATGGCTACACCTTC,CASSFDGYTF
TRBV9,.,TRBJ1-6,.,TGTGCCAGCAGCCCCGGTGGGAGCTCCTATAATTCACCCCTCCACTTT,CASSPGGSSYNSPLHF
TRBV4-3,many,TRBJ2-7,TRBD2,TGCGCCAGCAGCCATGCCTCTAGCGGGTCTTACGAGCAGTACTTC,CASSHASSGSYEQYF
TRBV20-1,many,TRBJ2-3,TRBD1,TGCAGTGCTAGACCGTACCGGGACAGGGGGCACACAGATACGCAGTATTTT,CSARPYRDRGHTDTQYF
TRBV4-3,few,TRBJ2-2,TRBD2,TGCGCCAGCAGCCAAGATACCGGGAGGGACACCGGGGAGCTGTTTTTT,CASSQDTGRDTGELFF
TRBV20-1,many,TRBJ2-1,TRBD2,TGCAGTGCTAGAGTAATAGCGGGGGGCCGCTACAATGAGCAGTTCTTC,CSARVIAGGRYNEQFF
TRBV5-6,few,TRBJ2-3,TRBD2,TGTGCCAGCAGCTTAAGCGGGGGGGCGACAGATACGCAGTATTTT,CASSLSGGATDTQYF
TRBV4-2,.,TRBJ2-7,TRBD2,TGTGCCAGCAGCCCCCAGTGGGGCCTGGGACTAGCGGGAGTGTACGAGCAGTACTTC,CASSPQWGLGLAGVYEQYF
TRBV4-3,few,TRBJ2-3,TRBD2,TGCGCCAGCAGCCAAGAGGTAGCGGGGACCACAGATACGCAGTATTTT,CASSQEVAGTTDTQYF
TRBV7-9,many,TRBJ2-2,.,TGTGCCAGCAGCCCCCCGGTGACCGGGGAGCTGTTTTTT,CASSPPVTGELFF
TRBV27,many,TRBJ2-7,.,TGTGCCAGCAGTTCCCCCCGTAAGGAGCAGTACTTC,CASSSPRKEQYF
TRBV7-2,.,TRBJ2-3,.,TGTCCCAGCAGCTTAGCCTCGGTCCCCCAGGGTAAGCAGTATTTT,CPSSLASVPQGKQYF
TRBV6-2/TRBV6-3,few,TRBJ2-7,.,TGTGCCTCCCTCGAGCTAGGGGGCTACGAGCAGTACTTC,CASLELGGYEQYF
TRBV20-1,.,TRBJ2-5,TRBD1,TGCACTGCTAGAGGGGGCAGGATGCAAGAGACCCAGTACTTC,CTARGGRMQETQYF
TRBV6-5,few,TRBJ2-1,.,TGTGCCAGCAGTTACTCTGAGGGACTCGAGCAGTTCTTC,CASSYSEGLEQFF
TRBV5-1,few,TRBJ2-7,TRBD2,TGCGCCAGCGCGGCTCCTAGCGGGAGCTCCTACGAGCAGTACTTC,CASAAPSGSSYEQYF
TRBV24-1,many,TRBJ2-1,TRBD1,TGTGCCACCAGTGATAGAAGACAGGGGGCGAGCAGTGAGCAGTTCTTC,CATSDRRQGASSEQFF
TRBV10-3,many,TRBJ2-2,.,TGTGCCATCAGTTTCGGACAGCCCGGGGAGCTGTTTTTT,CAISFGQPGELFF
TRBV11-3,many,TRBJ2-1,.,TGTGCCAGCAGCACCCGGGGGCCCGGGTCCTACAATGAGCAGTTCTTC,CASSTRGPGSYNEQFF
TRBV28,many,TRBJ2-7,TRBD1,TGTGCCAGCAGTTTAGGACAGGGACACGAGCAGTACTTC,CASSLGQGHEQYF